Here is one TCR beta chain with its context. Its antigen remains unidentified. These data belong to a study of shared clonotypes between healthy human individuals. Study at large: Each donor's CD8 memory used one plate, CD8 naive two, each CD4 subset three. General study points: For naive CD4 cells, roughly 4.8% of clonotypes were shared across four donors.

The ends lost 8 bases at V and 7 bases at J; junction bases unmatched: 3. CDR3 length equals 11 residues. Per the germline V gene, CDR1 is ENHRY and CDR2 is SYGVKD. Repertoires were generated with immunoSEQ multiplex PCR, while TCRdb's copy carries only in-frame clones and drops some. The sample yields roughly 300,000 clones, less than 75% seen once. The receptor was derived from a man between 25 and 39 years old in good health. This chain links TRBV10-3 with TRBJ1-1; 8 nucleotides match TRBD1. Sequencing was carried out using memory CD4+ T cells sorted from blood. The subset denotes: CD45RA-negative fraction. CDR3 sequence: CAIGDRNEAFF. For the CDR3, the DNA is TGTGCCATCGGGGACAGGAATGAAGCTTTCTTT.